This T cell receptor beta chain was identified during a study of blood T cell repertoires in COVID-19 (dated by TCRdb to 2020 to 2022). Some background on the complete study: Collaborator samples came from the United States, Italy and Spain and covered acute and convalescent phases of COVID-19. Subjects who had been exposed to COVID-19, were actively infected with it, or had recovered from it provided the deeply sampled blood TCRbeta repertoires that made up the dataset. The repertoires were released in a freely available public database meant as a resource for research on the immune response to SARS-CoV-2. The material from the prospective study consisted of cDNA or gDNA derived from T cells, B-cell-depleted T cells, or PBMCs. The samples were drawn from two sources: the first 160 participants of the ongoing ImmuneRACE study, and 1,000 to 1,500 subjects contributed by 6 global collaborators. Sample metadata almost always included a de-identified subject ID, COVID-19 status, age in years and sex. Where available, HLA class I and class II types were taken from metadata supplied by the sample provider and were not determined by assay-based typing. General findings and caveats noted by the study authors: How much clinical and demographic metadata was included differed by source and by participant, and the metadata was provided uncurated.

Enrolling through a virtual design, the prospective study's participants ranged in age from roughly 18 to 89 years and lived across about two dozen United States geographic areas. Cohort assignment in the prospective study relied on participant-reported clinical history from a screening survey and a study questionnaire. Recovered participants in ImmuneRACE Cohort 3 were defined as having two consecutive negative NP/OP PCR tests, clearance from a healthcare professional, or resolution of symptoms. In the prospective study, whole blood, serum and a nasopharyngeal or oropharyngeal swab were collected from each participant by mobile phlebotomists. Over a roughly two-month period, participants in the prospective study had the option of providing additional blood draws and questionnaires. Prospective study blood samples were shipped either frozen or at room temperature before DNA extraction. Comments on this clone: Its antigen remains undetermined. Base qualities are not at hand, and no much larger clone is one base apart.

TCRbeta CDR3 regions were amplified from genomic DNA by means of the immunoSEQ Assay, a bias-controlled multiplex PCR. Turning to the authors' computational methods: Within the assay, amplification of reference gene primers was used to estimate how many nucleated cells each sample contained. To quantify the absolute abundance of each unique TCRbeta CDR3 rearrangement, sequence reads were collapsed and filtered. For each sample, productive Simpson clonality was calculated as the square root of Simpson's diversity index over productive rearrangements. TCRdb's version of the immuneACCESS table is confined to in-frame rearrangements and falls short of the full clone set. An unresolved V gene accounts for under half of the shortfall where checked; the remainder is of unknown origin. That table furnishes V, J and clone size, whereas the DNA furnished D and trimming. This sample comprises 150,000 to 200,000 clones, about four fifths of them detected only once. The top ten constitute around 3.7% of the sample.

The germline V gene sets CDR1 to SGHRS and CDR2 to YFSETQ. V lost 4 bases and J lost 2 bases; the stretch between them is 13 bases long. The CDR3, from cysteine to phenylalanine, totals 15 residues. Only the CDR3 part of the read is kept: 45 bases, read in frame from the first base. The source is a woman aged 55-69 years who had recovered from COVID-19. The chain joins TRBV5-1 to TRBJ1-3; the D gene is unclear. Sequencing used PBMCs or T cells enriched from blood (not recorded which). The encoded CDR3 is CASSDLSGTGNTIYF. The DNA sequence is given as TGCGCCAGCAGCGACTTGTCGGGAACTGGAAACACCATATATTTT.